One and the same sample provided the 3 T cell receptor beta chains below, sequenced in a study of early T cells in non-severe SARS-CoV-2 infection. A single record per CDR3 protein comes from TCRdb applying MiXCR to the 5' RACE reads. The data contain over 30,000 distinct CDR3 sequences, 5.4% of them singletons. Sequenced input: whole blood. Receptors originate from an adult who was a healthcare worker with PCR-confirmed SARS-CoV-2 infection or an uninfected control (not recorded which).

In this sample, this clonotype turned up a few times. This rearrangement joins TRBV12-3 or TRBV12-4 to TRBJ2-4; D is unresolved. CDR3 size: 16 residues. Trimming cost V 3 bases and J 2 bases, with 14 bases left between them. This CDR3 is CASSFGQFFPKNIQYF. In DNA, the CDR3 is TGTGCCAGCAGTTTCGGGCAGTTTTTCCCCAAAAACATTCAGTACTTC.

This clonotype has just a few counts. The gene calls are TRBV19 and TRBJ2-3; a possible D gene is TRBD2 (5 bases). Germline lookup yields CDR1 LNHDA and CDR2 SQIVND (reference sequence). V was shortened by 2 bases and J by 4 bases, with 7 bases between the two germline ends. The CDR3 sequence is 13 residues long. The CDR3 sequence is CASSIRGADTQYF. The CDR3 DNA reads TGTGCCAGTAGTATACGGGGAGCAGATACGCAGTATTTT.

This clonotype has just a few counts. A much bigger clone sits one base away, suggesting this may be a read error. The chain has TRBV20-1 and TRBJ1-4; D perhaps matches TRBD1 (6 bases). Germline V gives CDR1 DFQATT, CDR2 SNEGSKA (reference sequence). The CDR3 is 13 amino acids. CDR3 sequence (DNA): TGCAGAGCTAGGGACAACCAGCGGGAAAAACTGTTTTTT. This encodes CRARDNQREKLFF.